This T cell receptor beta chain came from a study of cytomegalovirus exposure and HLA in healthy donors. This CDR3 has 14 residues. With 6 bases clipped from V and 4 bases from J, the junction kept 7 bases outside the gene matches. The germline V gene has CDR1 MNHNS and CDR2 SASEGT. A multiplex PCR was run with 60 Vbeta primers and 13 Jbeta primers. Authors' processing steps: It was a later analysis that counted roughly 80 million unique TCR beta chains, of which some 9.9 million were shared. TCRdb keeps only in-frame clones here, not all; method: immunoSEQ multiplex PCR. D and trimming were read from the DNA, whereas the V and J calls and clone size are those reported in that table. The table shows about 94,000 clones, with roughly 77% occurring only once. As regards this clone: Its cognate antigen is unknown.

Study-level findings and limits: The authors enumerated around 150 TCR beta chains as linked to cytomegalovirus. A few V segments could not be told apart, such as TRBV6-2 and TRBV6-3, and were left out.

The receptor comes from a human donor in good health. Sequencing was done on a sample of PBMCs. V usage is TRBV6-1 and J usage is TRBJ2-3, with 7 bases lining up with TRBD1. The CDR3 reads CASRQTGNADTQYF. The DNA for the CDR3 is TGTGCCAGCAGACAGACAGGGAACGCAGATACGCAGTATTTT.